This T cell receptor beta chain was sequenced during a study of cytomegalovirus exposure and HLA in healthy donors. As concerns this clone: Its target is unknown.

With 60 Vbeta and 13 Jbeta primers, the PCR was carried out. Here immunoSEQ multiplex PCR was the method, and the copy in TCRdb shows in-frame clones only, minus some. The sample yields roughly 140,000 clones, just over 70% seen once. Study conclusions and caveats: Reportedly, diagnosis of cytomegalovirus status by the classifier showed high specificity and sensitivity. Whilst most TCR sequences proved rare, a subset of public TCRs occurred across many donors. Presence/absence comparisons presumed near-even sequencing depth among donors.

J lost 8 bases, V lost 0 bases, and 5 bases had no gene match. The CDR3 has 14 residues. Germline V gene sequence: CDR1 GTSNPN, CDR2 SVGIG (reference sequence). The material sequenced was PBMCs. V usage is TRBV30 and J usage is TRBJ2-4, with 9 bases aligning to TRBD1. The source is a young woman in good health and CMV-seronegative. CDR3 residues: CAWSVQGAADIQYF. The CDR3, as DNA: TGTGCCTGGAGTGTACAGGGGGCGGCGGACATTCAGTACTTC.